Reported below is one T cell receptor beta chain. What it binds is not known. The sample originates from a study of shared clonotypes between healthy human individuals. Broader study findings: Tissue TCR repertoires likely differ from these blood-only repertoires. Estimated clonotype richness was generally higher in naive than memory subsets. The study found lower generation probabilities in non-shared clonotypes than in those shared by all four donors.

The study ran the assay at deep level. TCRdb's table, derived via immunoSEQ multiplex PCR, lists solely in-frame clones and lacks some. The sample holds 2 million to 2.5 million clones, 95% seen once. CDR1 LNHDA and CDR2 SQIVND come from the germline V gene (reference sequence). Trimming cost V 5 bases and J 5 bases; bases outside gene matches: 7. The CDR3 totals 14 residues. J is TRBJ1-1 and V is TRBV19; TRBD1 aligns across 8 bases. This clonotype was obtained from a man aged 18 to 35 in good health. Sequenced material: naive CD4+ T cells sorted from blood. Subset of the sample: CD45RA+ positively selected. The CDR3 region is CASSSRTGRTEAFF. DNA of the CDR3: TGTGCCAGTAGTTCTCGGACAGGGAGGACTGAAGCTTTCTTT.